This is a list of T cell receptor beta chains from one sample in a study of T cells after yellow fever vaccination. TCRdb independently ran MiXCR on the 5' RACE reads; one entry per CDR3 protein. The sample lists 110,000 to 150,000 distinct CDR3 sequences; about 7% were seen once. Source: CD4+ T cells sorted from PBMCs, taken 10 days after the yellow fever booster vaccination. Every receptor here comes from a man aged 30 to 39 who received the YFV17D yellow fever vaccine. Each CDR3 is given with its conserved first and last residue. The D gene is left open where the match is weak. Size values are once, few and many counts, or a class for expanded clones, and some rows have none.

v_gene	d_gene	j_gene	abundance	CDR3aa	CDR3nt
TRBV29-1	-	TRBJ2-7	many	CTGGDSRYEQYF	TGCACGGGGGGGGACAGTCGCTACGAGCAGTACTTC
TRBV5-1	TRBD1	TRBJ1-2	many	CASSLGIGQGNGYTF	TGCGCCAGCAGCTTGGGTATAGGACAGGGGAACGGCTACACCTTC
TRBV20-1	TRBD2	TRBJ2-5	many	CSAAGLAGAQETQYF	TGCAGTGCTGCCGGACTAGCGGGAGCCCAAGAGACCCAGTACTTC
TRBV27	-	TRBJ2-5	few	CASSGQGKQETQYF	TGTGCCAGTTCGGGGCAGGGGAAACAAGAGACCCAGTACTTC
TRBV6-5	-	TRBJ2-1	many	CASTRGGYNEQFF	TGTGCCAGCACCCGAGGGGGGTACAATGAGCAGTTCTTC
TRBV15	-	TRBJ2-3	many	CAPRPTGFTDTQYF	TGTGCCCCACGACCGACGGGCTTCACAGATACGCAGTATTTT
TRBV6-1	-	TRBJ2-4	many	CASTSLASAIQYF	TGTGCCAGCACATCCCTCGCCTCGGCCATTCAGTACTTC
TRBV6-1	TRBD2	TRBJ2-7	many	CASRPTSGSSYEQYF	TGTGCCAGCAGACCAACTAGCGGGAGTTCCTACGAGCAGTACTTC
TRBV2	TRBD2	TRBJ2-3	-	CASSAIRRRPSGSVSTDTQYF	TGTGCCAGCAGCGCTATCCGCCGACGGCCTAGCGGGAGTGTAAGCACAGATACGCAGTATTTT
TRBV11-2	-	TRBJ1-1	-	CASSLSVMELVF	TGTGCCAGCAGCTTATCAGTTATGGAGCTGGTCTTT
TRBV4-1	-	TRBJ2-1	many	CASSHDGRGHEQFF	TGCGCCAGCAGCCATGACGGGAGGGGGCATGAGCAGTTCTTC
TRBV18	TRBD1	TRBJ2-1	-	CASSTDRGASNEQFF	TGTGCCAGCTCAACCGACAGGGGTGCCTCCAATGAGCAGTTCTTC
TRBV24-1	-	TRBJ2-2	many	CATRGGVNTGELFF	TGTGCCACCAGGGGAGGAGTGAACACCGGGGAGCTGTTTTTT
TRBV18	-	TRBJ1-5	few	CASSPDRDSNQPQHF	TGTGCCAGCTCACCCGACAGAGATAGCAATCAGCCCCAGCATTTT
TRBV7-6	-	TRBJ2-1	many	CASSPAGTATVSYNEQFF	TGTGCCAGCAGCCCCGCTGGGACCGCGACCGTTTCCTACAATGAGCAGTTCTTC
TRBV4-1	-	TRBJ1-6	many	CASSHNGGESYNSPLHF	TGCGCCAGCAGCCACAACGGCGGGGAGTCATATAATTCACCCCTCCACTTT
TRBV9	-	TRBJ2-3	many	CASSVARADTQYF	TGTGCCAGCAGCGTAGCGCGGGCGGATACGCAGTATTTT
TRBV5-1	TRBD2	TRBJ2-5	many	CASSLSSGPQETQYF	TGCGCCAGCAGCTTGTCTAGCGGACCCCAAGAGACCCAGTACTTC
TRBV5-5	-	TRBJ2-6	few	CASSFEGSSGANVLTF	TGTGCCAGCAGCTTCGAAGGGAGCTCTGGGGCCAACGTCCTGACTTTC
TRBV5-1	TRBD2	TRBJ2-1	many	CASSSSGSSGIYNEQFF	TGCGCCAGCAGCTCAAGCGGGTCTAGCGGGATATACAATGAGCAGTTCTTC
TRBV6-5	TRBD1	TRBJ2-3	many	CASRQGQTYTDTQYF	TGTGCCAGCAGACAGGGACAGACATACACAGATACGCAGTATTTT
TRBV5-5	TRBD1	TRBJ2-1	many	CASSLLGQSYNEQFF	TGTGCCAGCAGCTTGTTGGGACAGAGTTACAATGAGCAGTTCTTC
TRBV12-3/TRBV12-4	-	TRBJ2-2	many	CASSLRDGSTGELFF	TGTGCCAGCAGTTTAAGGGACGGAAGCACCGGGGAGCTGTTTTTT
TRBV11-2	-	TRBJ2-1	many	CASRQRIEDLRGYNEQFF	TGTGCCAGCAGGCAGCGGATAGAAGATCTAAGGGGCTACAATGAGCAGTTCTTC
TRBV5-1	-	TRBJ2-1	many	CASNRSGRVSSEQFF	TGCGCCAGCAATCGTTCCGGACGGGTGTCAAGTGAGCAGTTCTTC
TRBV9	-	TRBJ1-2	many	CASSDGLRLGGYTF	TGTGCCAGCAGCGATGGGCTCAGGCTGGGCGGCTACACCTTC
TRBV7-2	-	TRBJ2-3	many	CASSLFRAGYTDTQYF	TGTGCCAGCAGCTTATTTCGGGCCGGATACACAGATACGCAGTATTTT
TRBV27	-	TRBJ1-1	many	CASSLAYRNTEAFF	TGTGCCAGCAGTTTAGCATACAGAAACACTGAAGCTTTCTTT
TRBV12-3/TRBV12-4	TRBD2	TRBJ2-1	many	CASSSGTSGNEQFF	TGTGCCAGCAGCTCAGGGACTAGCGGCAATGAGCAGTTCTTC
TRBV12-3/TRBV12-4	TRBD1	TRBJ2-4	many	CASSSGTGTFKNIQYF	TGTGCCAGCAGCTCCGGGACAGGGACCTTTAAAAACATTCAGTACTTC
TRBV19	-	TRBJ2-1	-	CASSISLWGDHTAAEQFF	TGTGCCAGTAGTATATCCCTCTGGGGGGACCACACGGCCGCAGAGCAGTTCTTC
TRBV29-1	TRBD2	TRBJ2-1	many	CSVEGWREYNEQFF	TGCAGCGTTGAAGGATGGCGGGAGTACAATGAGCAGTTCTTC
TRBV7-8	TRBD1	TRBJ2-5	-	CASSRDRGQETQYF	TGTGCCAGCAGCCGGGACAGGGGTCAAGAGACCCAGTACTTC
TRBV29-1	-	TRBJ1-1	many	CSVVNTLNTEAFF	TGCAGCGTTGTCAACACCTTGAACACTGAAGCTTTCTTT
TRBV7-2	TRBD2	TRBJ2-7	-	CASSLKGSGGGEQYF	TGTGCCAGCAGCTTAAAGGGATCGGGAGGGGGCGAGCAGTACTTC
TRBV18	-	TRBJ2-2	-	CASSPPLDSGELFF	TGTGCCAGCTCACCACCACTAGATTCCGGGGAGCTGTTTTTT
TRBV19	-	TRBJ2-3	many	CASSIPGNTDTQYF	TGTGCCAGTAGTATTCCGGGAAACACAGATACGCAGTATTTT
TRBV5-1	TRBD1	TRBJ2-7	many	CASSLGDRVYEQYF	TGCGCCAGCAGCTTGGGGGACAGGGTGTACGAGCAGTACTTC
TRBV7-2	TRBD2	TRBJ2-1	many	CASTKKRELRNEQFF	TGTGCCAGCACCAAAAAGCGGGAGTTAAGGAATGAGCAGTTCTTC
TRBV27	-	TRBJ2-7	-	CASSLSPRTPYEQYF	TGTGCCAGCAGTTTATCCCCCAGGACCCCCTACGAGCAGTACTTC
TRBV6-4	TRBD2	TRBJ2-2	many	CASRPGGWRNVTGELFF	TGTGCCAGCCGGCCGGGGGGATGGCGAAATGTCACCGGGGAGCTGTTTTTT
TRBV14	TRBD2	TRBJ2-1	many	CASSQPRTSGSSYNEQFF	TGTGCCAGCAGCCAACCTAGGACTAGCGGGAGCTCCTACAATGAGCAGTTCTTC
TRBV6-2/TRBV6-3	-	TRBJ2-5	many	CASSYRKGLQETQYF	TGTGCCAGCAGTTACCGGAAGGGCCTCCAAGAGACCCAGTACTTC
TRBV2	-	TRBJ2-6	many	CASRGVKFSGANVLTF	TGTGCCAGCAGGGGGGTAAAGTTTTCTGGGGCCAACGTCCTGACTTTC
TRBV12-3/TRBV12-4	-	TRBJ2-5	many	CASTPPEDPAAQYF	TGTGCCAGCACCCCACCAGAGGACCCCGCGGCCCAGTACTTC